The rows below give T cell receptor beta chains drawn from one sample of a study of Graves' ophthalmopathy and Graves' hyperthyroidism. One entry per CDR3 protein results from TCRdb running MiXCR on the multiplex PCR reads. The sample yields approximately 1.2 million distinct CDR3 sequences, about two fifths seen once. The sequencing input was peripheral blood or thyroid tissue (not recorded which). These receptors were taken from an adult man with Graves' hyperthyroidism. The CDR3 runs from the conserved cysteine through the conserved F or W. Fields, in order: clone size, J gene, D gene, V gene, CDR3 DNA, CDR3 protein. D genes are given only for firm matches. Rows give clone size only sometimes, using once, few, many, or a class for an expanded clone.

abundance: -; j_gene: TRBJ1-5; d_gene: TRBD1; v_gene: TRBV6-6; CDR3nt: TGTGCCAGCAGTTCCCGTCGGACAGGGGAGACCCAGCATTTT; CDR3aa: CASSSRRTGETQHF
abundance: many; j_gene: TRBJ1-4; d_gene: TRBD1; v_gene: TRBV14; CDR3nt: TGTGCCAGCAGCCAAGAGTGGAGAACAGGGGTTGAAAAACTGTTTTTT; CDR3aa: CASSQEWRTGVEKLFF
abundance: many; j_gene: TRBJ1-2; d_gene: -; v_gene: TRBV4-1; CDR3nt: TGCGCCAGCAGCCAAGAAGGGAGACCTGGCTATGGCTACACCTTC; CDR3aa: CASSQEGRPGYGYTF
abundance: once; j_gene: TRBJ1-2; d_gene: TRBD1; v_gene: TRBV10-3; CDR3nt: TGTGCCAGCAGGACGACAGGGTTGACGGGCTACACCTTC; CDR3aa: CASRTTGLTGYTF
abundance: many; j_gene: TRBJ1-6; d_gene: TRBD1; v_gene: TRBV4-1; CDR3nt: TGCGCCAGCAGCCAAGACACAGGGGAGGATTCACCCCTCCACTTT; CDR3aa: CASSQDTGEDSPLHF
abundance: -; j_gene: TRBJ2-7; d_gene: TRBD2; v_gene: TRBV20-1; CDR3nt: TGCAGTGCTAGAGTAGTATCGGGGGGAACCTACGAGCAGTACTTC; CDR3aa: CSARVVSGGTYEQYF
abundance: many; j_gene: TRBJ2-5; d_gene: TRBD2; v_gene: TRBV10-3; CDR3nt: TGTGCCATCAGTGCACCGGGACTACCCTCGGGGGAGACCCAGTACTTC; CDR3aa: CAISAPGLPSGETQYF
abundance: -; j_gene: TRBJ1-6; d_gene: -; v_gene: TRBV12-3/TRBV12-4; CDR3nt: TGTGCCAGCAGTTTACGCAGTAATTCACCCCTCCACTTT; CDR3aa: CASSLRSNSPLHF
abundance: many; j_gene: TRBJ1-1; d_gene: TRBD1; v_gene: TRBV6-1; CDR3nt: TGTGCCAGTCTGTCCGGGACAGGGGCGCGGAACACTGAAGCTTTCTTT; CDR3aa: CASLSGTGARNTEAFF
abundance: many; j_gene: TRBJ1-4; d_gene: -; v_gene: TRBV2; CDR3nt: TGTGCCAGCAGTGGAAAGAGGGTCAATGAAAAACTGTTTTTT; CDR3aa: CASSGKRVNEKLFF
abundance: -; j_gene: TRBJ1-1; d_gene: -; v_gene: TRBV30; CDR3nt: TGTGCCTGGAGTAGGGAGTGGGGGGACACTGAAGCTTTCTTT; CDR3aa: CAWSREWGDTEAFF
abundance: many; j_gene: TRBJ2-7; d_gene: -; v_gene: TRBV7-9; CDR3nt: TGTGCCAGCAGCAGTCCTGACCCACCCTACGAGCAGTACTTC; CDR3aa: CASSSPDPPYEQYF
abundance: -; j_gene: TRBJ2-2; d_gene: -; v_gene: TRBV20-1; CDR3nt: TGCAGTGCGGCCAGGGGAAACACCGGGGAGCTGTTTTTT; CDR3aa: CSAARGNTGELFF
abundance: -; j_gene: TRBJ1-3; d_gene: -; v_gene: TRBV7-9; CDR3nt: TGTGCCAGCAGCCCCCGGGGAACGAGCTCTGGAAACACCATATATTTT; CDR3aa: CASSPRGTSSGNTIYF
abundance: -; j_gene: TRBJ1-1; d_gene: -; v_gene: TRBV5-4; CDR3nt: TGTGCCAGCAGCTTGGCCCGAATGGGGGTGCAAGCTGAAGCTTTCTTT; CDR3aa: CASSLARMGVQAEAFF
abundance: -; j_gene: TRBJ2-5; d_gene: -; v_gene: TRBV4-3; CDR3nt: TGCGCCAGCAGCCAAGCAGGGGCTCGGGAGATCCAGTACTTC; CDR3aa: CASSQAGAREIQYF
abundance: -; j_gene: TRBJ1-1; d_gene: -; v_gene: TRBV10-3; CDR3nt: TGTGCCATCAGTGTATACAAGTCGAACACTGAAGCTTTCTTT; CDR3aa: CAISVYKSNTEAFF